This TCR beta chain was recorded in a study of CD8 T cells in ankylosing spondylitis. Study-level findings and limits: Reports say disease-linked clones showed up significantly more in matched ankylosing spondylitis synovial fluid. CD8+ by phenotype, disease-linked clones were relatively rare in peripheral blood. A TCR beta motif of roughly 8 highly homologous variants seemed to mark ankylosing spondylitis blood.

Making the TCR beta libraries involved quantitative 5'-RACE with molecular barcodes. TCRdb re-analysed the 5' RACE reads in MiXCR, keeping a single row per CDR3 protein. The data show about 66,000 distinct CDR3 sequences, with about 6% seen just once and under 6% held by the top ten. The length of the CDR3 is 14 residues. After removal of 7 bases from V and 2 bases from J, the junction contained 6 bases not matched to a gene. Germline lookup yields CDR1 MNHNS and CDR2 SASEGT. To note about this clonotype: Its matching antigen is unknown.

The sequencing input was synovial fluid, either unsorted or a sorted T cell fraction (not recorded which). The sequence was collected from a male donor with ankylosing spondylitis. This sequence joins TRBV6-1 and TRBJ2-5, with 8 bases fitting TRBD1. The chain's CDR3 is CASKPTGGQETQYF. The CDR3 DNA is TGTGCCAGCAAACCAACAGGGGGTCAAGAGACCCAGTACTTC.